These T cell receptor beta chains were read from a single sample in a study of T cell responses to AZD1222 COVID-19 vaccine. Profiling relied on immunoSEQ multiplex PCR, and the TCRdb table lists in-frame clones only, not all of them. The sample has 90,000 to 130,000 clones; roughly 90% are singletons. The starting material was peripheral blood, obtained on day 0 of AZD1222 vaccination. All receptors derive from an adult in good health. Each CDR3 is given with its conserved first and last residue. The order of the fields is clone size, J gene, V gene, D gene, CDR3 protein, CDR3 DNA. D genes are given only for firm matches. Size values are once, few and many counts, or a class for expanded clones, and some rows have none.

-	TRBJ1-1	TRBV6-5	-	CASSTNPNTEAFF	TGTGCCAGCAGCACAAACCCGAACACTGAAGCTTTCTTT
-	TRBJ1-1	TRBV30	TRBD1	CAWTGTEYTEAFF	TGTGCCTGGACTGGGACAGAGTACACTGAAGCTTTCTTT
-	TRBJ2-1	TRBV11-3	-	CASSLDFEGPYNEQFF	TGTGCCAGCAGCTTAGATTTTGAGGGGCCCTACAATGAGCAGTTCTTC
-	TRBJ1-1	TRBV29-1	-	CSVEGTGLNTEAFF	TGCAGCGTCGAAGGTACGGGACTGAACACTGAAGCTTTCTTT
-	TRBJ2-2	TRBV27	TRBD1	CASSSRDRGKAGELFF	TGTGCCAGCAGTTCCAGGGACAGGGGAAAGGCCGGGGAGCTGTTTTTT
-	TRBJ1-1	TRBV28	-	CASSGRADPNTEAFF	TGTGCCAGCAGTGGACGGGCAGATCCCAACACTGAAGCTTTCTTT
-	TRBJ1-1	TRBV30	-	CAWRGSNSKNTEAFF	TGTGCCTGGAGGGGGTCGAACAGCAAGAACACTGAAGCTTTCTTT
-	TRBJ2-7	TRBV19	TRBD2	CASSTGLGDIYEQYF	TGTGCCAGTAGTACCGGACTAGGCGACATCTACGAGCAGTACTTC
-	TRBJ2-7	TRBV10-3	TRBD1	CAISESNRGQGQYF	TGTGCCATCAGTGAGTCGAACAGGGGGCAGGGGCAGTACTTC
-	TRBJ2-2	TRBV5-1	TRBD1	CASSSFRDRGTGELFF	TGCGCCAGCAGCTCCTTCCGGGACAGGGGAACCGGGGAGCTGTTTTTT
-	TRBJ1-2	TRBV24-1	-	CATSREGIYGYTF	TGTGCCACCAGTCGTGAGGGGATCTATGGCTACACCTTC
-	TRBJ2-6	TRBV6-5	-	CASRKGEAGANVLTF	TGTGCCAGCAGGAAGGGGGAAGCTGGGGCCAACGTCCTGACTTTC
-	TRBJ1-4	TRBV6-1	-	CASSEYGGAGEKLFF	TGTGCCAGCAGTGAATATGGGGGCGCGGGCGAAAAACTGTTTTTT
-	TRBJ1-1	TRBV28	-	CASRLLNTEAFF	TGTGCCAGCAGACTGTTGAACACTGAAGCTTTCTTT
-	TRBJ1-2	TRBV19	TRBD1	CASRTGGVGYTF	TGTGCCAGTAGGACAGGGGGCGTTGGCTACACCTTC
once	TRBJ2-3	TRBV6-6	-	CASSPQGPGQSSTDTQYF	TGTGCCAGCAGTCCCCAGGGACCGGGGCAGAGTAGCACAGATACGCAGTATTTT
-	TRBJ2-7	TRBV11-2	TRBD2	CASSSRLAGGNSYEQYF	TGTGCCAGCAGCTCCAGACTAGCGGGGGGCAATTCCTACGAGCAGTACTTC
-	TRBJ2-3	TRBV15	TRBD2	CATSRAGTSGFTDTQYF	TGTGCCACCAGCAGAGCCGGGACTAGCGGCTTCACAGATACGCAGTATTTT
-	TRBJ1-1	TRBV28	-	CASSFKNANTEAFF	TGTGCCAGCAGTTTTAAGAATGCGAACACTGAAGCTTTCTTT
-	TRBJ1-4	TRBV28	-	CASSPTSRAYGEKLFF	TGTGCCAGCAGTCCCACCTCCCGGGCCTACGGGGAAAAACTGTTTTTT
once	TRBJ1-1	TRBV6-1	TRBD1	CASSEQGARTEAFF	TGTGCCAGCAGTGAGCAGGGGGCGCGGACTGAAGCTTTCTTT
-	TRBJ2-5	TRBV18	-	CASSPTIQETQYF	TGTGCCAGCTCACCGACGATCCAAGAGACCCAGTACTTC
-	TRBJ2-7	TRBV5-4	-	CASSDDSTLYEQYF	TGTGCCAGCAGCGACGACAGTACACTCTACGAGCAGTACTTC
-	TRBJ1-5	TRBV25-1	-	CASSGFWDQPQHF	TGTGCCAGCAGTGGTTTCTGGGATCAGCCCCAGCATTTT